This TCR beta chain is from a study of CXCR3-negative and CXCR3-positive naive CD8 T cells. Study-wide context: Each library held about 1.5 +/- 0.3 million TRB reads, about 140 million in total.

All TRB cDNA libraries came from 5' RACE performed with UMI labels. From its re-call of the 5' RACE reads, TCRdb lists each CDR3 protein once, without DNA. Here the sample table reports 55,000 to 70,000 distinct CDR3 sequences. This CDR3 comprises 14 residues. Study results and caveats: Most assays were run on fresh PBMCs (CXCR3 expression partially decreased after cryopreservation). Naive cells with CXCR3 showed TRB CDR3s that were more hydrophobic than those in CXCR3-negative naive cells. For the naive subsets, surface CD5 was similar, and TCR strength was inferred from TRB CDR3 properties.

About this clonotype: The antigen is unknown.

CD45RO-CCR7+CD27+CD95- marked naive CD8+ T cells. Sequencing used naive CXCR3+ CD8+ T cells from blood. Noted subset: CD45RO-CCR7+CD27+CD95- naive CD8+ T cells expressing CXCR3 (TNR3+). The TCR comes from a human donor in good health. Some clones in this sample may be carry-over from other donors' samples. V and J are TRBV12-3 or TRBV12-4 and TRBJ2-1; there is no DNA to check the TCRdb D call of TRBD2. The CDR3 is CASSSAGTRDEQFF.